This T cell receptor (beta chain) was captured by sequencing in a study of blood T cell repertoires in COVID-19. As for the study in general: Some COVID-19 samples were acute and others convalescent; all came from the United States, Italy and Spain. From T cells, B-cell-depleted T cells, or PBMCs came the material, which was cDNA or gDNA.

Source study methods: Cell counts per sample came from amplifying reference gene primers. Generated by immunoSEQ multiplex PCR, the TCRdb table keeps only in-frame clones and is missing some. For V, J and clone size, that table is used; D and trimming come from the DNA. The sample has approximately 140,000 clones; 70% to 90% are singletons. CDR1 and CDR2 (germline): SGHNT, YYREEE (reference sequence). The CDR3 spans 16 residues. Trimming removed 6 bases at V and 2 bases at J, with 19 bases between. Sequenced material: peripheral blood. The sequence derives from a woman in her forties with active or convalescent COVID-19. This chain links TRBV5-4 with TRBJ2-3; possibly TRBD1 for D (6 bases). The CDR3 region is CASTPGRTDFTDTQYF. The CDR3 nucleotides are TGTGCCAGCACCCCCGGAAGGACAGATTTCACAGATACGCAGTATTTT.